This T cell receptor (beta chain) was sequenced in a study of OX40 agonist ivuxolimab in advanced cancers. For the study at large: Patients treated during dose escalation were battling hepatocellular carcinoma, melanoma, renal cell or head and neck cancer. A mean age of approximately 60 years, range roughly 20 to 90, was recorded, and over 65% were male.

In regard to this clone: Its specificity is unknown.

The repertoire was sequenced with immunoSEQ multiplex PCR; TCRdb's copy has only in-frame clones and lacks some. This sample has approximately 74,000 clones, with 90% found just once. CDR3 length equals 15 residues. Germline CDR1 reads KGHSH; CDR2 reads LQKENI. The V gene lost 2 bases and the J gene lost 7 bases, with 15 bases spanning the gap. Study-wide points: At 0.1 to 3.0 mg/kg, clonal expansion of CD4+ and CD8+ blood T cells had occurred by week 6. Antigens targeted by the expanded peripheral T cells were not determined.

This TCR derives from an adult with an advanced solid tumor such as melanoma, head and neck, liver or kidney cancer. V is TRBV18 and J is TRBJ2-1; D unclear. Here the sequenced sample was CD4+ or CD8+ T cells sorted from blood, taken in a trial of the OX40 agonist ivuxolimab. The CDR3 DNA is TGTGCCAGCTCACCAGGGATGGACCTTCCGAATGAGCAGTTCTTC. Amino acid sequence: CASSPGMDLPNEQFF.